A selection of T cell receptor beta chains follows, all from one sample in a study of blood T cell repertoires in COVID-19. Profiling relied on immunoSEQ multiplex PCR, and the TCRdb table lists in-frame clones only, not all of them. The table shows over 30,000 clones, with 70% to 80% occurring only once. The sample comprised peripheral blood. These receptors were taken from a human donor in a cohort sampled during active COVID-19. The CDR3 runs from the conserved cysteine through the conserved F or W. Fields, in order: CDR3 DNA, CDR3 protein, V gene, D gene, J gene, CDR3 length, clone size. A D gene is named only where the DNA matches it firmly. For some rows the clone size is stated as once, few or many, or as a class when expanded; others skip it.

cdr3_nt: TGTGCCAGCAGTTTAGGATCGGGAGTTACCTCCTACGAGCAGTACTTC
cdr3_aa: CASSLGSGVTSYEQYF
v_call: TRBV28
d_call: -
j_call: TRBJ2-7
cdr3_length: 16
clone_size: -

cdr3_nt: TGTGCCTGGAGAGGTGGAGGTTGGCTAGCGGGGGGGAAAGACACAGATACGCAGTATTTT
cdr3_aa: CAWRGGGWLAGGKDTDTQYF
v_call: TRBV30
d_call: TRBD2
j_call: TRBJ2-3
cdr3_length: 20
clone_size: -

cdr3_nt: TGTGCCACTGGGACTAGCGGGAACAATGAGCAGTTCTTC
cdr3_aa: CATGTSGNNEQFF
v_call: TRBV2
d_call: TRBD2
j_call: TRBJ2-1
cdr3_length: 13
clone_size: -

cdr3_nt: TGTGCCATCAGTTTTGGACAGGGTTTAGGGGAGCAGTACTTC
cdr3_aa: CAISFGQGLGEQYF
v_call: TRBV10-3
d_call: TRBD1
j_call: TRBJ2-7
cdr3_length: 14
clone_size: few

cdr3_nt: TGTGCCAGCAGTTTAACAGGGCCGGGTGAGCAGTTCTTC
cdr3_aa: CASSLTGPGEQFF
v_call: TRBV27
d_call: -
j_call: TRBJ2-1
cdr3_length: 13
clone_size: -

cdr3_nt: TGTGCCAGCAGCCAAGAAGGGTACGGGAGGGAAGAGGCTGGCAAAGCTTTCTTT
cdr3_aa: CASSQEGYGREEAGKAFF
v_call: TRBV3-1/TRBV3-2
d_call: -
j_call: TRBJ1-1
cdr3_length: 18
clone_size: -

cdr3_nt: TGTGCCAGCACAACATTGGGGCGGGGTAGTAACGAGCAGTACTTC
cdr3_aa: CASTTLGRGSNEQYF
v_call: TRBV6-5
d_call: -
j_call: TRBJ2-7
cdr3_length: 15
clone_size: -

cdr3_nt: TGTGCCAGCAGTGTCCAGAAGGGGCCGAATCAGCCCCAGCATTTT
cdr3_aa: CASSVQKGPNQPQHF
v_call: TRBV2
d_call: -
j_call: TRBJ1-5
cdr3_length: 15
clone_size: -

cdr3_nt: TGCGCCAGCAGCTTGTCTACGGTGAACACTGAAGCTTTCTTT
cdr3_aa: CASSLSTVNTEAFF
v_call: TRBV5-1
d_call: -
j_call: TRBJ1-1
cdr3_length: 14
clone_size: -

cdr3_nt: TGCGCCAGCAGCTTGGTAGGGACTGTGGGCAATGAGCAGTTCTTC
cdr3_aa: CASSLVGTVGNEQFF
v_call: TRBV5-1
d_call: -
j_call: TRBJ2-1
cdr3_length: 15
clone_size: -

cdr3_nt: TGTGCCAGCAGCTCCCCGACAGGGCCCTACACCGGGGAGCTGTTTTTT
cdr3_aa: CASSSPTGPYTGELFF
v_call: TRBV11-3
d_call: TRBD1
j_call: TRBJ2-2
cdr3_length: 16
clone_size: few

cdr3_nt: TGTGCCAGCTCATCTTTAAACAGGGCTACTGAAGCTTTCTTT
cdr3_aa: CASSSLNRATEAFF
v_call: TRBV18
d_call: -
j_call: TRBJ1-1
cdr3_length: 14
clone_size: -

cdr3_nt: TGTGCAGCGCCTGGGGGCAGCTTAAACTCTGGGGCCAACGTCCTGACTTTC
cdr3_aa: CAAPGGSLNSGANVLTF
v_call: TRBV7-9
d_call: -
j_call: TRBJ2-6
cdr3_length: 17
clone_size: -

cdr3_nt: TGTGCCAGTAGTAAAGTTAGCGGAGTCTCCTACAATGAGCAGTTCTTC
cdr3_aa: CASSKVSGVSYNEQFF
v_call: TRBV19
d_call: -
j_call: TRBJ2-1
cdr3_length: 16
clone_size: -

cdr3_nt: TGCGCCAGTACCGGGACAGGGGTTTCCTACGAGCAGTACTTC
cdr3_aa: CASTGTGVSYEQYF
v_call: TRBV5-1
d_call: TRBD1
j_call: TRBJ2-7
cdr3_length: 14
clone_size: -

cdr3_nt: TGCGCCAGCAGCCACCTGGCGGGAGGGCAGGGAGATACGCAGTATTTT
cdr3_aa: CASSHLAGGQGDTQYF
v_call: TRBV5-1
d_call: TRBD2
j_call: TRBJ2-3
cdr3_length: 16
clone_size: -

cdr3_nt: TGTGCCAGCAGTGAAAGGCGGGGGCTCTCGGGGGAGCAGTTCTTC
cdr3_aa: CASSERRGLSGEQFF
v_call: TRBV6-1
d_call: -
j_call: TRBJ2-1
cdr3_length: 15
clone_size: -

cdr3_nt: TGTGCCAGCAGCTTAGGGACAGGGGGCGGGTACGAGCAGTACTTC
cdr3_aa: CASSLGTGGGYEQYF
v_call: TRBV7-6
d_call: TRBD1
j_call: TRBJ2-7
cdr3_length: 15
clone_size: -

cdr3_nt: TGTGCCACCAGTCCGGGGGGGGAAACAGATACGCAGTATTTT
cdr3_aa: CATSPGGETDTQYF
v_call: TRBV24-1
d_call: TRBD2
j_call: TRBJ2-3
cdr3_length: 14
clone_size: -

cdr3_nt: TGTGCCAGCAGCCCCTGGGACTCAATCTACGAGCAGTACTTC
cdr3_aa: CASSPWDSIYEQYF
v_call: TRBV7-8
d_call: -
j_call: TRBJ2-7
cdr3_length: 14
clone_size: -

cdr3_nt: TGTGCCAGCAGTCCGCGACTCCGGACAGAGACCTACAATGAGCAGTTCTTC
cdr3_aa: CASSPRLRTETYNEQFF
v_call: TRBV27
d_call: -
j_call: TRBJ2-1
cdr3_length: 17
clone_size: -

cdr3_nt: TGTGCCAGCAGCGCGAACAGGGGTACTAATGAAAAACTGTTTTTT
cdr3_aa: CASSANRGTNEKLFF
v_call: TRBV3-1/TRBV3-2
d_call: TRBD1
j_call: TRBJ1-4
cdr3_length: 15
clone_size: once

cdr3_nt: TGCAGCGTTGAAGCCCCTAGTCGGGGTGAGCAGTTCTTC
cdr3_aa: CSVEAPSRGEQFF
v_call: TRBV29-1
d_call: -
j_call: TRBJ2-1
cdr3_length: 13
clone_size: -

cdr3_nt: TGTGCCAGCAGTTACGACAGGACAAGCAATCAGCCCCAGCATTTT
cdr3_aa: CASSYDRTSNQPQHF
v_call: TRBV6-5
d_call: -
j_call: TRBJ1-5
cdr3_length: 15
clone_size: -

cdr3_nt: TGTGCCAGCAGCAAAGTATACGGAGTCGACTCTATTCCGGGAGGGCGATACGAGCAGTACTTC
cdr3_aa: CASSKVYGVDSIPGGRYEQYF
v_call: TRBV21-1
d_call: -
j_call: TRBJ2-7
cdr3_length: 21
clone_size: -

cdr3_nt: TGTGCCAGCTCACCACCGTGGACAGGGGAAAACGAGCAGTACTTC
cdr3_aa: CASSPPWTGENEQYF
v_call: TRBV18
d_call: TRBD1
j_call: TRBJ2-7
cdr3_length: 15
clone_size: -

cdr3_nt: TGTGCCAGCAGGAGGACAGGGATGGACACCGGGGAGCTGTTTTTT
cdr3_aa: CASRRTGMDTGELFF
v_call: TRBV2
d_call: TRBD1
j_call: TRBJ2-2
cdr3_length: 15
clone_size: -

cdr3_nt: TGTGCCAGCAGCTTAGCGAGGCCGTCGGGAGGGTTCGACTACAATGAGCAGTTCTTC
cdr3_aa: CASSLARPSGGFDYNEQFF
v_call: TRBV7-6
d_call: TRBD2
j_call: TRBJ2-1
cdr3_length: 19
clone_size: -

cdr3_nt: TGCGCCAGCAGCCAAGAACGGTGGGGGACACACACCGGGGAGCTGTTTTTT
cdr3_aa: CASSQERWGTHTGELFF
v_call: TRBV4-3
d_call: -
j_call: TRBJ2-2
cdr3_length: 17
clone_size: few

cdr3_nt: TGTGCCAGCAGCCAAACAGGGGGCGCCGGGGCTGAAGCTTTCTTT
cdr3_aa: CASSQTGGAGAEAFF
v_call: TRBV11-3
d_call: TRBD1
j_call: TRBJ1-1
cdr3_length: 15
clone_size: -

cdr3_nt: TGTGCCATCAGTGAGGACAGGGGAACTTACAATGAGCAGTTCTTC
cdr3_aa: CAISEDRGTYNEQFF
v_call: TRBV10-3
d_call: TRBD1
j_call: TRBJ2-1
cdr3_length: 15
clone_size: -

cdr3_nt: TGTGCCAGCAGTCCTAGGACTAGTCGGCGCAATGGAGAGCAGTTCTTC
cdr3_aa: CASSPRTSRRNGEQFF
v_call: TRBV11-1
d_call: TRBD2
j_call: TRBJ2-1
cdr3_length: 16
clone_size: few

cdr3_nt: TGTGCCAGAAGCATACGAAAGACAGGGGGAGGCAATCAGCCCCAGCATTTT
cdr3_aa: CARSIRKTGGGNQPQHF
v_call: TRBV5-3
d_call: TRBD1
j_call: TRBJ1-5
cdr3_length: 17
clone_size: -

cdr3_nt: TGTGCCAGCAGCTCCACCACTACCTATTACAATGAGCAGTTCTTC
cdr3_aa: CASSSTTTYYNEQFF
v_call: TRBV5-4
d_call: -
j_call: TRBJ2-1
cdr3_length: 15
clone_size: -

cdr3_nt: TGTGCCAGCAGTTCGAGTACTAGCGGGGCGAGCTCCTACAATGAGCAGTTCTTC
cdr3_aa: CASSSSTSGASSYNEQFF
v_call: TRBV28
d_call: TRBD2
j_call: TRBJ2-1
cdr3_length: 18
clone_size: -

cdr3_nt: TGTGCCAGCAGCTCCCTCAGGGGGAGCACTGAAGCTTTCTTT
cdr3_aa: CASSSLRGSTEAFF
v_call: TRBV11-2
d_call: TRBD1
j_call: TRBJ1-1
cdr3_length: 14
clone_size: -

cdr3_nt: TGTGCCACCAGTGCAACAGGGGGATTTGGCAATCAGCCCCAGCATTTT
cdr3_aa: CATSATGGFGNQPQHF
v_call: TRBV24-1
d_call: TRBD1
j_call: TRBJ1-5
cdr3_length: 16
clone_size: -

cdr3_nt: TGTGCCAGCGGCCCCGACAACTACTATGGCTACACCTTC
cdr3_aa: CASGPDNYYGYTF
v_call: TRBV2
d_call: -
j_call: TRBJ1-2
cdr3_length: 13
clone_size: -

cdr3_nt: TGTGCCTGGAGGAGAACAGGGGCTGGAAACACCATATATTTT
cdr3_aa: CAWRRTGAGNTIYF
v_call: TRBV30
d_call: TRBD1
j_call: TRBJ1-3
cdr3_length: 14
clone_size: -

cdr3_nt: TGCGCCAGCAGCTTGACAGTTAACCAAGAGACCCAGTACTTC
cdr3_aa: CASSLTVNQETQYF
v_call: TRBV5-1
d_call: -
j_call: TRBJ2-5
cdr3_length: 14
clone_size: -